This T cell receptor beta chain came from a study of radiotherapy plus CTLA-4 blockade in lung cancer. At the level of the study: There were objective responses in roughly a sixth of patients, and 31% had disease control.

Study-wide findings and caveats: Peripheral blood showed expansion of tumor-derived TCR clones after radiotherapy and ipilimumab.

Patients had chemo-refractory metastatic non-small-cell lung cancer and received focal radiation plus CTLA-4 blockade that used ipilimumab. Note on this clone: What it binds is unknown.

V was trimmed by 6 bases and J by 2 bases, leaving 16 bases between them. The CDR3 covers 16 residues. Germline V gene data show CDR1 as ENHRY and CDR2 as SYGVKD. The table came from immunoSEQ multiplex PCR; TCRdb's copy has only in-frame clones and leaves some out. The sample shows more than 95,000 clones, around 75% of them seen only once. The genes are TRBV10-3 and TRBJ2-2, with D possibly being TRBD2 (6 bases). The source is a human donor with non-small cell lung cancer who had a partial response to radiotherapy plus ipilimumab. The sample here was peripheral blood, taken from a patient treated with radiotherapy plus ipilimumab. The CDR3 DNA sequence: TGTGCCATCAGGTCTTCCGGGACTCCAAACACCGGGGAGCTGTTTTTT. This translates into CAIRSSGTPNTGELFF.